Presented here are 26 T cell receptor beta chains from one specimen sequenced in a study of blood T cell repertoires in COVID-19. Produced via immunoSEQ multiplex PCR; TCRdb's table is partial and in-frame only. This sample carries 100,000 or so clones, 80% to 90% of them seen once, and the ten largest clones take 9.4%. Sequenced material: peripheral blood. Source of these receptors: a woman aged 70-85 years with acute or convalescent COVID-19.

The V call is TRBV20-1, the J call TRBJ1-1; D is unclear. V lost 3 bases and J lost 3, with 8 bases in between. The germline V gene encodes CDR1 DFQATT and CDR2 SNEGSKA (reference sequence). The CDR3 runs 12 residues. The CDR3 nucleotides read TGCAGTGCTAGTCAACTGGACACTGAAGCTTTCTTT. Protein: CSASQLDTEAFF.

The chain recombines TRBV9 with TRBJ2-2; the D gene is possibly TRBD1 (5 bases). This CDR3 has 19 amino acids. Deletions cut 0 bases from V and 0 bases from J, with 18 bases between. Germline CDR1 is SGDLS and CDR2 is YYNGEE. The CDR3 here is CASSVGRVPTAPNTGELFF. The CDR3 region has the DNA TGTGCCAGCAGCGTAGGTAGGGTCCCGACAGCCCCGAACACCGGGGAGCTGTTTTTT.

The rearrangement uses TRBV16 and TRBJ2-5; D is possibly TRBD2 (5 bases). The germline V gene encodes CDR1 KGHSY and CDR2 FQNENV. V was shortened by 0 bases and J by 4 bases, with 12 bases between the two germline ends. The CDR3 consists of 15 residues. CDR3 nucleotide sequence: TGTGCCAGCAGCCAATCGAGCGGTAGTTCAGAGACCCAGTACTTC. Translation gives CASSQSSGSSETQYF.

The rearrangement joins TRBV6-2 or TRBV6-3 to TRBJ1-4, with unresolved D. Germline V gene lookup returns CDR1 MNHEY and CDR2 SVGEGT. The CDR3 totals 15 residues. V lost 6 bases and J lost 6, with 17 bases in between. CDR3 amino acids: CASSVGFRDDEKLFF. In DNA form, the CDR3 reads TGTGCCAGCAGCGTCGGGTTCCGTGATGATGAAAAACTGTTTTTT.

This chain joins TRBV5-4 and TRBJ1-6; D uncertain. The CDR3 length is 13 residues. Germline CDR1 is SGHNT and CDR2 is YYREEE (reference sequence). The V end was cut by 4 bases, the J end by 8 bases, with 10 bases between. This CDR3 is CASSLERDSPLHF. DNA for the CDR3: TGTGCCAGCAGCCTGGAGAGGGATTCACCCCTCCACTTT.

The chain recombines TRBV7-9 with TRBJ1-1; D remains ambiguous. The germline gives CDR1 SEHNR, CDR2 FQNEAQ (reference sequence). The V gene lost 4 bases and the J gene lost 4 bases, with 10 bases spanning the gap. This CDR3 has 13 residues. The CDR3 is CASSYDTTTEAFF. The CDR3 DNA is TGTGCCAGCAGCTACGACACGACCACTGAAGCTTTCTTT.

This clone turned up a few times. The V call is TRBV27, the J call TRBJ1-2; the D is unclear. Germline V gives CDR1 MNHEY, CDR2 SMNVEV (reference sequence). The CDR3 extends over 13 amino acids. Trimming removed 2 bases from V and 8 bases from J, with 12 bases in between. CDR3 sequence reads: CASSLRAAGGYTF. The CDR3 nucleotides read TGTGCCAGCAGTTTACGGGCGGCGGGGGGCTACACCTTC.

The chain has TRBV7-2 and TRBJ1-4; possible D gene TRBD1, 6 bases. This CDR3 has 15 amino acids. The V gene's germline CDR1 is SGHTA and CDR2 FQGNSA. V was pared by 8 bases and J by 0 bases, with 13 bases between. The CDR3 nucleotides are TGTGCCAGCGCCAGACAGGTCGCAACTAATGAAAAACTGTTTTTT. Translated: CASARQVATNEKLFF.

The rearrangement uses TRBV11-2 and TRBJ2-7; unclear D gene. This CDR3 comprises 12 residues. The germline V and J ends were trimmed by 4 bases and 3 bases, with 7 bases remaining between them. In germline, CDR1 is SGHAT, CDR2 FQNNGV. In nucleotides, the CDR3 is TGTGCCAGCAGCTCAACAGTCTACGAGCAGTACTTC. Amino acid sequence: CASSSTVYEQYF.

J is TRBJ1-4 and V is TRBV10-2; 7 bases match TRBD1. Germline V gene sequence: CDR1 WSHSY, CDR2 SAAADI. The trim removed 5 bases at V and 5 bases at J, leaving 8 bases unmatched. There are 15 residues in the CDR3. The CDR3 reads CASSQSRGVNEKLFF. The CDR3, as DNA: TGCGCCAGCAGTCAATCCAGGGGGGTAAATGAAAAACTGTTTTTT.

In its sample, this clone was seen a few times. This rearrangement joins TRBV10-2 to TRBJ2-7; D might be TRBD2 (5 bases). V was pared by 2 bases and J by 7 bases, with 9 bases between. The CDR3 contains 12 residues. Germline CDR1 is WSHSY and CDR2 is SAAADI. The CDR3 nucleotides read TGCGCCAGCAGTGAGGGGGAGTGGGAGCAGTACTTC. The encoded protein is CASSEGEWEQYF.

This clone was observed once. The chain joins TRBV18 to TRBJ2-5; perhaps TRBD2 as D (5 bases). Germline CDR1 reads KGHSH; CDR2 reads LQKENI. CDR3 length: 13 amino acids. Trimming shortened V by 3 bases and J by 7 bases, and 12 bases separated the two germline ends. CDR3 in amino acids: CASSPAREGTQYF. The CDR3 coding sequence is TGTGCCAGCTCACCGGCGAGAGAGGGGACCCAGTACTTC.

The chain is built from TRBV7-2 and TRBJ1-2; 12 nucleotides agree with TRBD1. The V gene's germline CDR1 is SGHTA and CDR2 FQGNSA. This CDR3 spans 17 amino acids. J was trimmed by 4 bases and V by 2 bases; bases with no gene match: 8. For the CDR3, the DNA is TGTGCCAGCAGCTTATTTGGGACAGGGGGCGCTGGCTATGGCTACACCTTC. It encodes CASSLFGTGGAGYGYTF.

The chain employs TRBV18 and TRBJ2-7; 10 bases are a match to TRBD2. CDR1 is KGHSH and CDR2 is LQKENI in the germline V gene. CDR3 size: 16 residues. Trimming cost V 3 bases and J 4 bases; bases outside gene matches: 9. CDR3 sequence reads: CASSPPLAGDLYEQYF. CDR3 coding DNA: TGTGCCAGCTCACCCCCCCTAGCGGGGGACCTATACGAGCAGTACTTC.

The rearrangement joins TRBV29-1 to TRBJ2-2; tentative D call: TRBD1 (6 bases). CDR3 length equals 14 residues. From germline, CDR1 is SQVTM and CDR2 ANQGSEA. V lost 7 bases and J 0 bases, leaving 12 bases between the germline ends. CDR3: CSAARDTNTGELFF. Written as DNA, the CDR3 is TGCAGCGCGGCCCGGGACACGAACACCGGGGAGCTGTTTTTT.

The chain joins TRBV7-9 to TRBJ2-3, with D possibly being TRBD2 (5 bases). Germline assignment: CDR1 SEHNR and CDR2 FQNEAQ (reference sequence). V gave up 1 base and J gave up 5 bases, with 7 bases separating them. The CDR3 runs 13 residues. The CDR3 reads CASSLDGGDTQYF. In DNA form, the CDR3 reads TGTGCCAGCAGCTTAGACGGAGGAGATACGCAGTATTTT.

This clone has more than one count but fewer than ten. The V gene is TRBV30, the J gene TRBJ1-2; 7 bases are a match to TRBD1. Trimming removed 6 bases from V and 2 bases from J; junction bases left unmatched: 15. Germline values: CDR1 GTSNPN, CDR2 SVGIG (reference sequence). This CDR3 contains 16 residues. Here the CDR3 reads CACTPIRQGVNYGYTF. The CDR3, as DNA: TGTGCCTGCACCCCAATCAGACAGGGTGTGAACTATGGCTACACCTTC.

The chain links TRBV3-1 (or the pseudogene TRBV3-2) to TRBJ1-4; a weak D match, TRBD1 (6 bases). CDR3 size: 15 residues. Germline CDR1 and CDR2: LGHDT and YNNKEL (reference sequence). V lost 0 bases and J lost 7, with 12 bases in between. CDR3 residues: CASSQEGGHAEKLFF. The CDR3 region has the DNA TGTGCCAGCAGCCAAGAAGGGGGACATGCTGAAAAACTGTTTTTT.

The V gene is TRBV7-9, the J gene TRBJ2-3; 8 bases fit TRBD1. CDR3 size: 15 residues. Germline V gene sequence: CDR1 SEHNR, CDR2 FQNEAQ (reference sequence). With 6 bases clipped from V and 2 bases from J, the junction kept 7 bases outside the gene matches. The DNA of the CDR3 is TGTGCCAGCAGTAGGGCAGGGGGCGTCACAGATACGCAGTATTTT. It specifies CASSRAGGVTDTQYF.

This clone occurred a few times. The chain links TRBV18 to TRBJ1-4, with D uncertain. V was trimmed by 1 base and J by 5 bases, leaving 5 bases between them. The CDR3 loop spans 13 amino acids. Per the germline V gene, CDR1 is KGHSH and CDR2 is LQKENI. CDR3 amino acids: CASSPRENEKLFF. As DNA, the CDR3 is TGTGCCAGCTCACCACGGGAGAATGAAAAACTGTTTTTT.

Of note for this clone: The same CDR3 is also encoded by other DNA sequences in this sample. The chain is built from TRBV27 and TRBJ2-7; D is perhaps TRBD1 (6 bases). V shed 5 bases and J shed 1 base, with 9 bases lying between them. This CDR3 contains 13 residues. Germline CDR1 is MNHEY and CDR2 is SMNVEV (reference sequence). CDR3 sequence: CASSLGTSYEQYF. DNA of the CDR3: TGTGCCAGCAGTCTGGGGACATCCTACGAGCAGTACTTC.

The chain uses TRBV5-5 and TRBJ2-5; tentatively, D is TRBD2 (5 bases). CDR3 length: 16 amino acids. The germline gives CDR1 SGHKS, CDR2 YYEKEE (reference sequence). The V end lost 4 bases, the J end lost 2 bases, and 18 bases lay between the germline ends. The CDR3 bases are TGTGCCAGCAGCCCCGTCGGAGGCATGGGGCAAGAGACCCAGTACTTC. This translates into CASSPVGGMGQETQYF.

This sequence joins TRBV2 and TRBJ2-3; TRBD2 is a possible D gene (7 bases). V was cut by 7 bases and J by 4 bases, with 12 bases left in between. CDR1 and CDR2 from the germline V gene are SNHLY and FYNNEI. The CDR3 has 13 amino acids. For the CDR3, the DNA is TGTGCCAGCAAGAGGGGGGGGGCAGATACGCAGTATTTT. This encodes CASKRGGADTQYF.

The rearrangement links TRBV5-8 to TRBJ1-2; 7 nucleotides line up with TRBD1. V lost 8 bases and J lost 2; bases outside the gene matches: 12. CDR3 length: 15 residues. The germline V gene encodes CDR1 SGHTS and CDR2 YDEGEE. The CDR3 coding sequence is TGTGCCAGTCATACAGGGGCCTCCTTAAACTATGGCTACACCTTC. Translation gives CASHTGASLNYGYTF.

This clone was detected only a few times. V gene TRBV19 combines with J gene TRBJ1-2; 9 bases align to TRBD1. CDR3 length equals 13 residues. Germline V lookup: CDR1 LNHDA, CDR2 SQIVND (reference sequence). V lost 6 bases, J lost 8 bases, and 7 bases stayed unmatched. CDR3 in amino acids: CASRTQGAGGYTF. The CDR3 DNA sequence: TGTGCCAGTAGGACACAGGGGGCGGGCGGCTACACCTTC.

Concerning this clone: At one end the junction does not follow the germline gene, possibly because of a read error. The J gene is TRBJ2-1, the V gene TRBV7-7; 12 bases fit TRBD2. The CDR3 is made up of 16 amino acids. The germline CDR1 and CDR2 sequences are SSHAT and FNYEAQ (reference sequence). The CDR3 nucleotides read TGTGCTAGCAGCGACACTAGCGGGAGGTCCTACAATGAGCAGTTCTTC. Translating it yields CASSDTSGRSYNEQFF.